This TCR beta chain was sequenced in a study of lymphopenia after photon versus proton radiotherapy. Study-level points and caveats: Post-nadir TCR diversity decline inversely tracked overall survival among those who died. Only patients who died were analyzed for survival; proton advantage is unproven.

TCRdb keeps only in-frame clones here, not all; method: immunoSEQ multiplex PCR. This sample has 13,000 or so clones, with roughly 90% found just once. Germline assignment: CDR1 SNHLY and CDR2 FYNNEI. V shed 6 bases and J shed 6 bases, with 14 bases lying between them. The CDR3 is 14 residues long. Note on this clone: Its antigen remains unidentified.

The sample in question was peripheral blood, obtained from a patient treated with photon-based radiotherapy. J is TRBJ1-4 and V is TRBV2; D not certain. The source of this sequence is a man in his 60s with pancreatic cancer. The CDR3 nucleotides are TGTGCCAGCAGCGATCGGACCTCCTATGAAAAACTGTTTTTT. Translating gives CASSDRTSYEKLFF.